Listed here is a single TCR beta chain. Its antigen is undetermined. The source of the sample is a study of cytomegalovirus exposure and HLA in healthy donors. General study points: An apparent linkage of common viral pathogens to several of the most significant clusters emerged in a later analysis. Among TCR beta chains of equal frequency, HLA-associated ones were more clonally expanded in a later analysis. The Asian-associated ancestry cluster reportedly had fewer N-insertions than the approximately 700-donor mean in a later analysis.

60 Vbeta and 13 Jbeta primers were used in PCR. Clones were sequenced by immunoSEQ multiplex PCR, and TCRdb holds only the in-frame ones, with some missing. The table lists some 110,000 clones, approximately 76% of them singletons, with 15% to 20% in the top ten. V lost 4 bases, J lost 0 bases, and 10 bases lay in between. The CDR3 length is 15 residues. The V gene's germline CDR1 is SNHLY and CDR2 FYNNEI. The sequencing input was PBMCs. The chain recombines TRBV2 with TRBJ1-3; no definite D call. The sequence came from a man aged 45 to 65 in good health and CMV-seropositive. The CDR3 spells CASSGTALSGNTIYF. For the CDR3, the DNA is TGTGCCAGCAGTGGGACTGCCCTCTCTGGAAACACCATATATTTT.